This entry is about one T cell receptor (beta chain). Its specificity is unknown. This record comes from a study of neoadjuvant anti-PD-1 for oral cavity cancer. Study-wide findings and caveats: With a few patients per group, TCR findings need larger cohorts.

This CDR3 has 13 amino acids. CDR1 SGHAT and CDR2 FQNNGV come from the germline V gene. V was clipped by 2 bases and J by 11 bases, with 15 bases between them. The repertoire was sequenced with immunoSEQ multiplex PCR; TCRdb's copy has only in-frame clones and lacks some. The sample has tens of thousands of clones, roughly four fifths seen once. The sequenced sample was PBMCs, obtained before nivolumab (anti-PD-1) treatment. The chain employs TRBV11-2 and TRBJ1-1, with D possibly matching TRBD1 (6 bases). The sequence came from a person aged 35-79 years with oral cavity squamous cell carcinoma. The CDR3 reads CASSLSQGTIAFF. CDR3 in DNA: TGTGCCAGCAGCTTATCTCAGGGGACAATCGCTTTCTTT.